The rows below give T cell receptor beta chains drawn from one sample of a study of pediatric ulcerative colitis. Generated by immunoSEQ multiplex PCR, the TCRdb table keeps only in-frame clones and is missing some. The sample carries over 9,000 clones, over 80% recorded once. The sequencing input was blood. The source of these receptors is a girl between 5 and 17 years old with moderate ulcerative colitis. Both conserved end residues are part of each CDR3. A D gene is named only where the DNA matches it firmly. The listing skips clone size in some rows; elsewhere it reads once, few, many or a size class.

cdr3_length	v_call	d_call	j_call	clone_size	cdr3_aa	cdr3_nt
16	TRBV15	NA	TRBJ2-7	NA	CATSRDLVARGYEQYF	TGTGCCACCAGCAGAGATCTAGTTGCCAGGGGCTACGAGCAGTACTTC
12	TRBV30	NA	TRBJ1-1	NA	CAWSPGKHEAFF	TGTGCCTGGAGTCCCGGGAAGCATGAAGCTTTCTTT
12	TRBV6-6	NA	TRBJ2-5	NA	CASSPGRETQYF	TGTGCCAGCAGTCCCGGTCGAGAGACCCAGTACTTC
18	TRBV21-1	NA	TRBJ2-2	NA	CASSKALSERANTGELFF	TGTGCCAGCAGCAAAGCGCTTTCGGAGCGGGCGAACACCGGGGAGCTGTTTTTT
15	TRBV5-1	NA	TRBJ2-5	once	CASSLYLPAQETQYF	TGCGCCAGCAGCTTGTACCTTCCAGCGCAAGAGACCCAGTACTTC
13	TRBV30	NA	TRBJ2-5	NA	CAGRQNIAVTQYF	TGTGCCGGTCGACAGAACATAGCAGTGACCCAGTACTTC
15	TRBV5-4	NA	TRBJ1-1	NA	CASSLGGYMNTEAFF	TGTGCCAGCAGCTTGGGGGGTTACATGAACACTGAAGCTTTCTTT
14	TRBV7-9	NA	TRBJ1-1	NA	CASSAPGQNTEAFF	TGTGCCAGCAGCGCTCCGGGACAGAACACTGAAGCTTTCTTT
14	TRBV7-9	TRBD1	TRBJ2-1	NA	CASSSDRPLNEQFF	TGTGCCAGCAGTTCGGACAGGCCCCTAAATGAGCAGTTCTTC
13	TRBV7-6	NA	TRBJ2-1	NA	CASSSYSYNEQFF	TGTGCCAGCAGCTCCTACTCCTACAATGAGCAGTTCTTC
15	TRBV7-2	TRBD1	TRBJ2-7	NA	CASSSTRDSWYEQYF	TGTGCCAGCAGCTCCACCCGGGACAGCTGGTACGAGCAGTACTTC
17	TRBV14	NA	TRBJ1-2	NA	CASSQELNRRTNYGYTF	TGTGCCAGCAGCCAAGAGCTCAACAGGCGCACTAACTATGGCTACACCTTC
15	TRBV4-1	NA	TRBJ2-1	NA	CASSQGRSLDNEQFF	TGCGCCAGCAGCCAAGGCCGGAGTCTGGACAATGAGCAGTTCTTC
15	TRBV29-1	NA	TRBJ1-5	NA	CSVAVGGGFNQPQHF	TGCAGCGTCGCAGTTGGCGGGGGGTTTAATCAGCCCCAGCATTTT
14	TRBV28	NA	TRBJ2-1	NA	CASSFSALYNEQFF	TGTGCCAGCAGTTTTTCTGCTCTTTACAATGAGCAGTTCTTC
18	TRBV19	NA	TRBJ2-4	NA	CASSIGGMVGSPKNIQYF	TGTGCCAGTAGTATCGGAGGAATGGTTGGAAGTCCCAAAAACATTCAGTACTTC
15	TRBV6-1	NA	TRBJ1-5	NA	CASMWARNSNQPQHF	TGTGCCAGCATGTGGGCCAGAAATAGCAATCAGCCCCAGCATTTT
13	TRBV7-3	NA	TRBJ2-4	few	CASSLDSRSIQYF	TGTGCCAGCAGCTTAGACAGTAGGAGCATTCAGTACTTC
14	TRBV18	NA	TRBJ2-7	NA	CASSRETSLGEQYF	TGTGCCAGCTCACGAGAGACTAGTCTGGGCGAGCAGTACTTC
14	TRBV27	NA	TRBJ1-2	NA	CASSLIRARDGYTF	TGTGCCAGCAGTTTAATTCGGGCGAGGGATGGCTACACCTTC
13	TRBV29-1	NA	TRBJ1-2	NA	CSVVQGTGYGYTF	TGCAGCGTTGTTCAAGGGACTGGCTATGGCTACACCTTC
13	TRBV2	NA	TRBJ2-3	NA	CASTSHPTDTQYF	TGTGCCAGCACCTCACACCCAACAGATACGCAGTATTTT
16	TRBV2	NA	TRBJ2-2	NA	CASSEQAVGVTGELFF	TGTGCCAGCAGTGAGCAGGCCGTAGGTGTGACCGGGGAGCTGTTTTTT
16	TRBV7-6	TRBD2	TRBJ2-1	once	CASSLASGGQYNEQFF	TGTGCCAGCAGCTTAGCGAGCGGGGGGCAGTACAATGAGCAGTTCTTC
16	TRBV12-5	NA	TRBJ1-5	NA	CASGLVRTGGNQPQHF	TGTGCTAGTGGTTTGGTACGCACGGGGGGCAATCAGCCCCAGCATTTT
15	TRBV25-1	TRBD1	TRBJ2-2	NA	CASSDVGQITGELFF	TGTGCCAGCAGTGACGTGGGACAGATAACCGGGGAGCTGTTTTTT
15	TRBV6-5	TRBD2	TRBJ2-7	NA	CASSYSTSGGYEQYF	TGTGCCAGCAGTTACTCGACTAGCGGGGGGTACGAGCAGTACTTC
14	TRBV5-5	NA	TRBJ1-1	NA	CASSLVRGNTEAFF	TGTGCCAGCAGCTTGGTTAGGGGTAACACTGAAGCTTTCTTT
18	TRBV5-1	TRBD1	TRBJ2-3	NA	CASSLVLEGAFVADTQYF	TGCGCCAGCAGCTTGGTTTTAGAGGGGGCCTTTGTGGCAGATACGCAGTATTTT
18	TRBV4-1	TRBD2	TRBJ2-3	NA	CASSHLGLAGGNTDTQYF	TGCGCCAGCAGCCATCTGGGGCTAGCGGGGGGGAACACAGATACGCAGTATTTT
18	TRBV7-9	TRBD1	TRBJ2-4	NA	CASSLEQGSVLAKNIQYF	TGTGCCAGCAGCTTAGAACAGGGGTCCGTTCTAGCCAAAAACATTCAGTACTTC
13	TRBV7-9	NA	TRBJ1-1	once	CASSFNANTEAFF	TGTGCCAGCAGCTTTAATGCGAACACTGAAGCTTTCTTT
16	TRBV6-5	NA	TRBJ1-1	NA	CASSYGPIPANTEAFF	TGTGCCAGCAGTTACGGACCGATTCCGGCGAACACTGAAGCTTTCTTT
15	TRBV18	NA	TRBJ2-7	once	CASSPQYSTLYEQYF	TGTGCCAGCTCGCCTCAGTACTCCACCCTCTACGAGCAGTACTTC
15	TRBV28	NA	TRBJ2-7	NA	CASSLLRDGSDEQYF	TGTGCCAGCAGTTTACTAAGAGATGGGTCGGACGAGCAGTACTTC
16	TRBV5-1	TRBD2	TRBJ2-7	NA	CASSPPLAGGPIEQYF	TGCGCCAGCAGCCCCCCGTTAGCGGGAGGGCCTATCGAGCAGTACTTC
19	TRBV6-4	NA	TRBJ2-6	NA	CASSPLPGTGVAGANVLTF	TGTGCCAGCAGCCCCCTGCCCGGGACCGGGGTCGCTGGGGCCAACGTCCTGACTTTC
13	TRBV18	NA	TRBJ1-1	NA	CASSPRERTEAFF	TGTGCCAGCTCACCACGGGAGAGGACTGAAGCTTTCTTT
16	TRBV4-1	TRBD2	TRBJ2-1	NA	CASSQEGLGAYNEQFF	TGCGCCAGCAGCCAGGAGGGACTAGGCGCCTACAATGAGCAGTTCTTC
15	TRBV5-6	NA	TRBJ2-7	NA	CASSLRVTGYDEQYF	TGTGCCAGCAGCTTGAGGGTTACAGGGTATGACGAGCAGTACTTC
12	TRBV4-1	NA	TRBJ1-1	few	CASSQDLDEAFF	TGCGCCAGCAGCCAAGATTTGGATGAAGCTTTCTTT
15	TRBV5-1	NA	TRBJ2-7	NA	CASSLGDVGPYEQYF	TGCGCCAGCAGCTTGGGGGACGTAGGGCCCTACGAGCAGTACTTC
14	TRBV18	NA	TRBJ2-3	NA	CASSGTLRTDTQYF	TGTGCCAGCTCAGGGACTTTGCGCACAGATACGCAGTATTTT
19	TRBV15	NA	TRBJ1-5	NA	CATSRDPGLSRQPNQPQHF	TGTGCCACCAGCAGAGACCCGGGTCTAAGCCGTCAACCAAATCAGCCCCAGCATTTT
14	TRBV5-1	NA	TRBJ1-2	once	CASRPEGGPYGYTF	TGCGCCAGCAGGCCCGAGGGGGGACCCTATGGCTACACCTTC
13	TRBV6-5	TRBD1	TRBJ1-2	few	CASSSRGLYGYTF	TGTGCCAGCAGCTCGAGGGGGCTCTATGGCTACACCTTC
13	TRBV12-5	NA	TRBJ1-2	NA	CASGSSSGSGYTF	TGTGCTAGTGGTTCATCCTCAGGGTCTGGCTACACCTTC
18	TRBV7-9	NA	TRBJ2-4	once	CASSPSGRYPRGKNIQYF	TGTGCCAGCAGCCCGAGCGGGCGATACCCGCGGGGCAAAAACATTCAGTACTTC